What follows are 2 T cell receptor beta chains derived from one specimen sequenced in a study of T-cell memory formation after mild COVID-19. TCRdb used MiXCR to reprocess the 5' RACE reads, holding one entry per CDR3 protein. The repertoire holds fewer than 250,000 distinct CDR3 sequences, with around 30% as singletons. The sample taken for sequencing was PBMCs or a T cell subset sorted from them (not recorded which). These TCRs come from an adult woman who had mild COVID-19 (a few samples of this study predate the infection). Cell type and time point are not known.

This clonotype showed up just a few times. V and J are TRBV7-2 and TRBJ2-1; 7 bases are shared with TRBD1. The CDR3 runs 16 residues. CDR1 is SGHTA, CDR2 FQGNSA, per germline. V lost 1 base, J lost 4 bases, and 7 bases stayed unmatched. CDR3 DNA sequence: TGTGCCAGCAGCTTAGACTGGGGACAGAGTTACAATGAGCAGTTCTTC. This codes for CASSLDWGQSYNEQFF.

This clonotype was picked up a small number of times. The V and J genes are TRBV4-2 and TRBJ2-3, with a weak D call TRBD1 (5 bases). Trimming took 1 base from V and 0 from J, leaving 11 bases between them. Germline V gives CDR1 LGHNA, CDR2 YNFKEQ. This CDR3 has 16 residues. In DNA, the CDR3 is TGTGCCAGCAGCCAAGGGACATCCCGAAGCACAGATACGCAGTATTTT. It is translated as CASSQGTSRSTDTQYF.